The following is a T cell receptor (beta chain) sequence with its context. Its antigen is unknown. This specimen belongs to a study of cytomegalovirus exposure and HLA in healthy donors. The PCR was carried out with 60 Vbeta primers and 13 Jbeta primers. TCRdb's table, derived via immunoSEQ multiplex PCR, lists solely in-frame clones and lacks some. The sample consists of 150,000 to 200,000 clones, roughly 76% of them appearing once. Unmatched junction bases numbered 8, after V lost 3 bases and J lost 3 bases. The CDR3 spans 16 residues. Germline V gene lookup returns CDR1 SGDLS and CDR2 YYNGEE. Broader study findings: Researchers catalogued around 150 TCR beta chains as cytomegalovirus-associated.

The chain is built from TRBV9 and TRBJ2-5; 10 nucleotides agree with TRBD2. The sample taken for sequencing was PBMCs. The sequence was obtained from a woman aged 18-30 years in good health and CMV-seropositive. DNA for the CDR3: TGTGCCAGCAGCGGCCTGGGGCTAGCGGGGGAAGAGACCCAGTACTTC. It codes for CASSGLGLAGEETQYF.